This T cell receptor (beta chain) was identified during a study of shared clonotypes between healthy human individuals. Only in-frame clones appear in the TCRdb table, and some are missing; sequencing was by immunoSEQ multiplex PCR. Found here are 2 million to 2.5 million clones, 90% to 95% of them singletons; the top ten hold around 0.13%. Germline V lookup: CDR1 SGHTA, CDR2 FQGTGA. The V gene end was trimmed by 5 bases and the J gene end by 2 bases; junction bases not matched to a gene: 4. The CDR3 spans 15 residues. This sequence joins TRBV7-3 and TRBJ2-3, with TRBD2 matching 10 bases. This TCR was recovered from a man aged 18 to 35 in good health. The source material was naive CD4+ T cells sorted from blood. Subset given: CD45RA+ positively selected. Here the CDR3 reads CASSRTSGFTDTQYF. Here the CDR3 DNA reads TGTGCCAGCAGCCGGACTAGCGGTTTCACAGATACGCAGTATTTT.